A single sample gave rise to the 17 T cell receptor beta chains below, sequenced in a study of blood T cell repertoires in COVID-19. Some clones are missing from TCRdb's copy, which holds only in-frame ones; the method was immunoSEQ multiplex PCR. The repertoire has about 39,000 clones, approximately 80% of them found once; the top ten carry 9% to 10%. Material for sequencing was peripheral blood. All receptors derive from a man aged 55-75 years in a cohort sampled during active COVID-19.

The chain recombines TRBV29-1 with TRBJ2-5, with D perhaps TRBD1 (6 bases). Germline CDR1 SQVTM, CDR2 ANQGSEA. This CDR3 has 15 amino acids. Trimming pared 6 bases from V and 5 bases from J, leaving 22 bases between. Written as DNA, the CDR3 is TGCAGCGTAAGCCTCCAACAGGGCGGGCGGGAGACCCAGTACTTC. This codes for CSVSLQQGGRETQYF.

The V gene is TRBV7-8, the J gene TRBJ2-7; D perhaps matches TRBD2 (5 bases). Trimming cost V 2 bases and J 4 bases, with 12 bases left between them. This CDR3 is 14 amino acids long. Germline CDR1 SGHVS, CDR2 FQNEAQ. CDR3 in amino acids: CASSLPGRGYEQYF. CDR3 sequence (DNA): TGTGCCAGCAGCTTACCCGGCCGAGGGTACGAGCAGTACTTC.

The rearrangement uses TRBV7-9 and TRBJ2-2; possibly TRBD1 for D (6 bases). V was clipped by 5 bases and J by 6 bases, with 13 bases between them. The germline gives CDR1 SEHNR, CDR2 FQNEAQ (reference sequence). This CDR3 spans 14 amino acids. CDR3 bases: TGTGCCAGCAGCCCACGACAGGTTGCCGGGGAGCTGTTTTTT. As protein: CASSPRQVAGELFF.

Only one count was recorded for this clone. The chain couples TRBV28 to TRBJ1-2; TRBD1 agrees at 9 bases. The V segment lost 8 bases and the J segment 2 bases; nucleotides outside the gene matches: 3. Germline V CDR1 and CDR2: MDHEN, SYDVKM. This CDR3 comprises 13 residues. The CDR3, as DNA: TGTGCCAGCCAGACAGGGGGAAACTATGGCTACACCTTC. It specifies CASQTGGNYGYTF.

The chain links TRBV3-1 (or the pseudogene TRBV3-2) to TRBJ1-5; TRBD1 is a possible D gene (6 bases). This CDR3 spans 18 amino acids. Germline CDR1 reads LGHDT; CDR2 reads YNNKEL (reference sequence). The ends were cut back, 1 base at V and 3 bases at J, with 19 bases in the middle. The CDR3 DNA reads TGTGCCAGCAGCCAAGGCATACAGGGTTCTAGGAACAATCAGCCCCAGCATTTT. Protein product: CASSQGIQGSRNNQPQHF.

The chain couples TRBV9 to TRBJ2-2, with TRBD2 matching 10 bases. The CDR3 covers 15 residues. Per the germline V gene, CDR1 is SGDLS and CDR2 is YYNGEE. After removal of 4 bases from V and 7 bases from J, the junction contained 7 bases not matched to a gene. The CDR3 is CASSLLAGSIGELFF. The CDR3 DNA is TGTGCCAGCAGCTTACTAGCGGGGTCAATCGGGGAGCTGTTTTTT.

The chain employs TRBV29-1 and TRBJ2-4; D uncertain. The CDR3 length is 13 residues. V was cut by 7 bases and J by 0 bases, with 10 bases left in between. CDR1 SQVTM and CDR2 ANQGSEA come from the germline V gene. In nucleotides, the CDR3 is TGCAGCGCTGTGACATCAGCCAAAAACATTCAGTACTTC. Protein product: CSAVTSAKNIQYF.

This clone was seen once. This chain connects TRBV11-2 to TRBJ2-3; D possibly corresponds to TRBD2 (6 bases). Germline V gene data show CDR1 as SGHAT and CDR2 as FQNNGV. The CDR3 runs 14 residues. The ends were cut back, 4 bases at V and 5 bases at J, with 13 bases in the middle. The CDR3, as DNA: TGTGCCAGCAGCTCGGGGGAAGGGGAAGATACGCAGTATTTT. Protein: CASSSGEGEDTQYF.

This CDR3 is CASSMRDSPLHF. CDR3 nucleotide sequence: TGTGCCAGTAGTATGAGGGATTCACCCCTCCACTTT. This sequence joins TRBV19 and TRBJ1-6; D unresolved. V lost 3 bases and J 8 bases, leaving 5 bases between the germline ends. The CDR3 sequence is 12 residues long. The V gene's germline CDR1 is LNHDA and CDR2 SQIVND (reference sequence). The entire variable domain, with the rest obtained from reference TRBV19 and TRBJ1-6, is as follows: DGGITQSPKYLFRKEGQNVTLSCEQNLNHDAMYWYRQDPGQGLRLIYYSQIVNDFQKGDIAEGYSVSREKKESFPLTVTSAQKNPTAFYLCASSMRDSPLHFGNGTRLTVT.

CDR3 region: CASSLDRATEAFF. The CDR3 region has the DNA TGTGCCAGCAGCCTCGACAGGGCCACTGAAGCTTTCTTT. The chain employs TRBV11-2 and TRBJ1-1; the match to TRBD1 covers 7 bases. V lost 5 bases, J lost 4 bases, and 4 bases stayed unmatched. From germline, CDR1 is SGHAT and CDR2 FQNNGV. The CDR3 has 13 residues. Looking up the rest from reference TRBV11-2 and TRBJ1-1 gives the full variable domain: EAGVAQSPRYKIIEKRQSVAFWCNPISGHATLYWYQQILGQGPKLLIQFQNNGVVDDSQLPKDRFSAERLKGVDSTLKIQPAKLEDSAVYLCASSLDRATEAFFGQGTRLTVV.

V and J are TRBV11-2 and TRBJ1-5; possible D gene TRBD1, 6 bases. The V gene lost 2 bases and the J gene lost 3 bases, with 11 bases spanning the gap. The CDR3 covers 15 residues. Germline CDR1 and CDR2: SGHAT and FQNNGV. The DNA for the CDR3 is TGTGCCAGCAGCTTAAGTAGGGGGTACAATCAGCCCCAGCATTTT. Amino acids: CASSLSRGYNQPQHF.

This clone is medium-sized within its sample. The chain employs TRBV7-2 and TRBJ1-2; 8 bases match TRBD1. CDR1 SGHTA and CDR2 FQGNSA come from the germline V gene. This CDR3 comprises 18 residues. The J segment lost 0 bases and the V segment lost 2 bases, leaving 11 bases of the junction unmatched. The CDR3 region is CASSLYRTGRITNYGYTF. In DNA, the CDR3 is TGTGCCAGCAGCTTATATCGGACAGGGCGAATCACTAACTATGGCTACACCTTC.

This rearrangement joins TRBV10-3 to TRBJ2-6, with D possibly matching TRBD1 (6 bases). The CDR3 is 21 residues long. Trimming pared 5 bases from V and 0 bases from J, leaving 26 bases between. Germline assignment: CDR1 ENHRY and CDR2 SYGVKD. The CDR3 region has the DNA TGTGCCATCAGTCCTTCCCGGGACACAAAGTTGAGGTCCTCTGGGGCCAACGTCCTGACTTTC. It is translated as CAISPSRDTKLRSSGANVLTF.

The CDR3 is CAKGTGEADTQYF. As DNA, the CDR3 is TGTGCCAAAGGGACAGGGGAGGCAGATACGCAGTATTTT. The chain links TRBV12-1 to TRBJ2-3; the D segment call TRBD1 is taken from the table without a DNA check. TRBV12-1 is termed a pseudogene. This CDR3 has 13 residues.

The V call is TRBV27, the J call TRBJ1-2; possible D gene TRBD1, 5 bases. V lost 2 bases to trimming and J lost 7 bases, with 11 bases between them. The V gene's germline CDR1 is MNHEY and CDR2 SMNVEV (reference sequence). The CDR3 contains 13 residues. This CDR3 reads CASSLERGGGYTF. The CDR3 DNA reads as TGTGCCAGCAGTTTAGAACGGGGGGGTGGCTACACCTTC.

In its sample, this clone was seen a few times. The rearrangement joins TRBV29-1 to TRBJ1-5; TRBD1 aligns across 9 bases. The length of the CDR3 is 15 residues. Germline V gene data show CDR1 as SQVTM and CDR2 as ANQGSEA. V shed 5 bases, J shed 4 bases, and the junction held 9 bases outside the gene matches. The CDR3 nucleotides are TGCAGCGTTCAAATGACAGGGGGTCGGAATCAGCCCCAGCATTTT. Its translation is CSVQMTGGRNQPQHF.

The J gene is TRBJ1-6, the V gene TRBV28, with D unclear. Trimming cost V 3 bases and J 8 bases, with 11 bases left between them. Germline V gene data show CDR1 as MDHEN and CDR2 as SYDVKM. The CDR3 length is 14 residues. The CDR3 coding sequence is TGTGCCAGCAGTTTTCGCGCGATCCATTCACCCCTCCACTTT. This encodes CASSFRAIHSPLHF. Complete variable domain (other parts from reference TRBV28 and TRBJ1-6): DVKVTQSSRYLVKRTGEKVFLECVQDMDHENMFWYRQDPGLGLRLIYFSYDVKMKEKGDIPEGYSVSREKKERFSLILESASTNQTSMYLCASSFRAIHSPLHFGNGTRLTVT.